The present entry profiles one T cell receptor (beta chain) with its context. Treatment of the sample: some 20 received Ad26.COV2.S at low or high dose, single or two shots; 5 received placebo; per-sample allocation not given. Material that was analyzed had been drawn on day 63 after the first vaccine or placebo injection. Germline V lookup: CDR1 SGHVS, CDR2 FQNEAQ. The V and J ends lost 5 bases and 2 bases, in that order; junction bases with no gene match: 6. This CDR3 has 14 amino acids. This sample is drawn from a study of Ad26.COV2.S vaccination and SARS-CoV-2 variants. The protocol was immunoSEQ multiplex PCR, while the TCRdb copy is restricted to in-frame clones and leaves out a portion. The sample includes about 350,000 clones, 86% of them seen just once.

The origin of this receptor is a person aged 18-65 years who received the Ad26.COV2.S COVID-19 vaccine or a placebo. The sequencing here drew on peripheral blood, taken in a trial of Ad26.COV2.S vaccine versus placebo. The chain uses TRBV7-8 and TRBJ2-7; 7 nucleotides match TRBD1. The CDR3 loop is CASSLDRAAYEQYF. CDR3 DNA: TGTGCCAGCAGCCTTGACAGGGCGGCCTACGAGCAGTACTTC.